Listed below are T cell receptor beta chains from one sample, sequenced in a study of radiation and T cells in renal cell carcinoma. Produced via immunoSEQ multiplex PCR; TCRdb's table is partial and in-frame only. Of roughly 160,000 clones in the sample, around 90% were seen once. The sequenced sample was blood, obtained from a patient whose treatment included radiotherapy and nephrectomy. The source of these receptors is a woman aged 50 to 65 with renal cell carcinoma. The CDR3 runs from the conserved cysteine through the conserved F or W. The D gene is left open where the match is weak. Where a row states a size, it is once, few, many or the class of an expanded clone; other rows omit it.

J	V	size	D	DNA	CDR3
TRBJ1-3	TRBV11-3	NA	TRBD1	TGTGCCAGCAGCCCCGGGACAGGGGTAAACACCATATATTTT	CASSPGTGVNTIYF
TRBJ2-7	TRBV19	NA	NA	TGTGCCAGTAGTATAGGACCTAACTACGAGCAGTACTTC	CASSIGPNYEQYF
TRBJ2-5	TRBV9	NA	NA	TGTGCCAGCAGCGCCGGTCAAGAGACCCAGTACTTC	CASSAGQETQYF
TRBJ2-7	TRBV7-8	once	NA	TGTGCCAGCAGCTTAGCGCTCGTGGCCTACCAATACGAGCAGTACTTC	CASSLALVAYQYEQYF
TRBJ1-3	TRBV19	NA	NA	TGTGCCAGTAAACAGGTGTCCTCTGGAAACACCATATATTTT	CASKQVSSGNTIYF
TRBJ2-2	TRBV19	NA	NA	TGTGCCAGTAGTGGCAGAGGGTACACCGGGGAGCTGTTTTTT	CASSGRGYTGELFF
TRBJ2-7	TRBV7-9	once	TRBD1	TGTGCCAGCAGCTACGAACCGGGACAGGCGCAGTACTTC	CASSYEPGQAQYF
TRBJ2-1	TRBV9	NA	NA	TGTGCCAGCAGCCCTAGGCGGGTCAATGAGCAGTTCTTC	CASSPRRVNEQFF
TRBJ1-6	TRBV18	NA	NA	TGTGCCAGCTCACCATCCGTCCAGAATTCACCCCTCCACTTT	CASSPSVQNSPLHF
TRBJ2-1	TRBV4-2	NA	NA	TGTGCCAGCAGCCAAGGAATCGGGAACGAGCAGTTCTTC	CASSQGIGNEQFF
TRBJ2-1	TRBV7-7	once	NA	TGTGCTAGCAGCCAAGACACGAACACGTACAATGAGCAGTTCTTC	CASSQDTNTYNEQFF
TRBJ2-1	TRBV25-1	NA	NA	TGTGCCACCCAGAGGAGCCTAGGCAACAATGAGCAGTTCTTC	CATQRSLGNNEQFF
TRBJ2-3	TRBV5-6	NA	NA	TGTGCCAGCAGCTCCCGGGACTGGCGCACAGATACGCAGTATTTT	CASSSRDWRTDTQYF
TRBJ1-1	TRBV18	NA	TRBD1	TGTGCCAGCTCACAAGGACAGGGGCGTCTGAACACTGAAGCTTTCTTT	CASSQGQGRLNTEAFF
TRBJ2-7	TRBV5-1	NA	TRBD1	TGCGCCAGCAGGGGACAGGGGCCCGAGCAGTACTTC	CASRGQGPEQYF
TRBJ2-2	TRBV5-1	NA	NA	TGCGCCAGCAGCCTCGGTAACACCGGGGAGCTGTTTTTT	CASSLGNTGELFF
TRBJ2-7	TRBV7-2	NA	NA	TGTGCCAGCAGCTTAGGAGCGGGCTCCTACGAGCAGTACTTC	CASSLGAGSYEQYF
TRBJ1-6	TRBV7-8	NA	NA	TGTGCCAGCAGCTTCGGACACCAGAGCTCCTATAATTCACCCCTCCACTTT	CASSFGHQSSYNSPLHF
TRBJ1-4	TRBV29-1	NA	NA	TGCAGCGCTAACGGGGCACCAGGGAGTGAAAAACTGTTTTTT	CSANGAPGSEKLFF
TRBJ1-1	TRBV30	NA	NA	TGTGCCTGGAGTGTCAGTAGCACTGAAGCTTTCTTT	CAWSVSSTEAFF
TRBJ1-5	TRBV4-1	few	NA	TGCGCCAGCAGCCAAGATGGCAATCAGCCCCAGCATTTT	CASSQDGNQPQHF
TRBJ1-1	TRBV29-1	NA	NA	TGCAGCGTTGAGCAGCGGCCAGACACTGAAGCTTTCTTT	CSVEQRPDTEAFF
TRBJ2-1	TRBV7-8	NA	TRBD2	TGTGCCAGCAGCTTAGCGGGCTTTGGTAGCGGGGGTCCTAATGAGCAGTTCTTC	CASSLAGFGSGGPNEQFF
TRBJ2-7	TRBV19	NA	NA	TGTGCCAGTAGTCAACAGGTGTCCTACGAGCAGTACTTC	CASSQQVSYEQYF
TRBJ2-1	TRBV6-5	NA	TRBD2	TGTGCCAGCAGTTACTCGAGCGGGGGGGCGGATGAGCAGTTCTTC	CASSYSSGGADEQFF
TRBJ1-2	TRBV5-1	few	TRBD1	TGCGCCAGCAGCCAAGGACAGGGCGGATATGGCTACACCTTC	CASSQGQGGYGYTF
TRBJ2-7	TRBV12-5	few	TRBD2	TGTGCTAGTGTGTTGGGTAGCGGGGGTGCCGAGCAGTACTTC	CASVLGSGGAEQYF
TRBJ2-2	TRBV4-3	NA	NA	TGCGCCAGCAGCCAAGTTTGGGAGAACACCGGGGAGCTGTTTTTT	CASSQVWENTGELFF
TRBJ2-3	TRBV19	NA	TRBD2	TGTGCCAGTACCCTGGGACTAGCGGGGGTAAAAGATACGCAGTATTTT	CASTLGLAGVKDTQYF
TRBJ2-1	TRBV19	NA	TRBD2	TGTGCCAGTAGTCTGACTAGCGGGGACTACAATGAGCAGTTCTTC	CASSLTSGDYNEQFF